Following are 10 T cell receptor beta chains from one sample sequenced in a study of blood T cell repertoires in COVID-19 (dated by TCRdb to 2020 to 2021). Receptor libraries were prepared by the immunoSEQ multiplex PCR assay. TCRdb mirrors the immuneACCESS table, restricted to in-frame sequences. Some clones are absent from its copies; in checked studies, under half trace to an unresolved V gene, and the reason for the others is unknown. Across this sample there are about 110,000 clones, with about 90% seen only once. The ten biggest clones cover approximately 1.1% of the sample. The sequenced sample consisted of peripheral blood. The receptors were sampled from a human donor in a cohort sampled during active COVID-19.

V gene TRBV9 combines with J gene TRBJ2-2; D is perhaps TRBD1 (6 bases). Germline CDR1 is SGDLS and CDR2 is YYNGEE. The CDR3 is made up of 15 amino acids. Trimming removed 3 bases at V and 6 bases at J, with 15 bases between. CDR3 loop: CASSAQGTRAGELFF. The CDR3 nucleotides are TGTGCCAGCAGCGCACAGGGAACTAGGGCCGGGGAGCTGTTTTTT. Together with reference TRBV9 and TRBJ2-2, the CDR3 gives the full variable domain: DSGVTQTPKHLITATGQRVTLRCSPRSGDLSVYWYQQSLDQGLQFLIQYYNGEERAKGNILERFSAQQFPDLHSELNLSSLELGDSALYFCASSAQGTRAGELFFGEGSRLTVL.

V usage is TRBV12-3 or TRBV12-4 and J usage is TRBJ2-1; a possible D gene is TRBD2 (6 bases). V shed 7 bases and J shed 7 bases, with 14 bases lying between them. The CDR3 runs to 13 residues. The CDR3 loop is CASTLRGGNEQFF. CDR3 sequence (DNA): TGTGCCAGCACCCTGAGAGGAGGGAATGAGCAGTTCTTC.

This clone has only one observation. The chain has TRBV5-4 and TRBJ1-2; 7 bases are a match to TRBD1. The CDR3 covers 15 residues. Trimming took 4 bases from V and 2 from J; bases not matched to a gene: 8. Germline V gene sequence: CDR1 SGHNT, CDR2 YYREEE (reference sequence). The CDR3 DNA sequence: TGTGCCAGCAGCCCGGGACAGCAAAGGAACTATGGCTACACCTTC. Encoded protein: CASSPGQQRNYGYTF.

The chain combines TRBV5-1 with TRBJ2-2, with 8 nucleotides matching TRBD1. J lost 0 bases, V lost 1 base, and 11 bases had no gene match. CDR1 and CDR2 (germline): SGHRS, YFSETQ. There are 19 residues in the CDR3. CDR3 region: CASSLLGTGQQPNTGELFF. In nucleotides, the CDR3 is TGCGCCAGCAGCTTGTTGGGGACAGGCCAGCAACCGAACACCGGGGAGCTGTTTTTT.

This sequence joins TRBV9 and TRBJ2-7; TRBD1 might be the D (6 bases). Per germline, CDR1 SGDLS and CDR2 YYNGEE. CDR3 length equals 15 residues. V shed 0 bases and J shed 5 bases, with 15 bases lying between them. The CDR3 protein is CASSVETGPWDEQYF. CDR3 in DNA: TGTGCCAGCAGCGTAGAGACAGGCCCATGGGACGAGCAGTACTTC.

V gene TRBV7-2 combines with J gene TRBJ2-3, with 7 bases matching TRBD1. This CDR3 has 12 amino acids. In germline, CDR1 is SGHTA, CDR2 FQGNSA. Trimming cost V 6 bases and J 14 bases; bases outside gene matches: 11. CDR3 loop: CASSQGVGVGYF. The CDR3 DNA follows: TGTGCCAGCAGTCAGGGGGTGGGAGTGGGGTATTTT.

The V and J genes are TRBV11-3 and TRBJ2-3; no firm D call. The germline V gene has CDR1 SGHNT and CDR2 YENEEA. This CDR3 has 13 residues. Trimming cost V 2 bases and J 2 bases, with 5 bases left between them. The CDR3 sequence is CASSLRHTDTQYF. The CDR3 coding sequence is TGTGCCAGCAGCTTACGACACACAGATACGCAGTATTTT.

The chain couples TRBV3-1 (or the pseudogene TRBV3-2) to TRBJ2-1, with 11 bases lining up with TRBD2. Germline values: CDR1 LGHDT, CDR2 YNNKEL (reference sequence). The CDR3 has 15 amino acids. The ends lost 3 bases at V and 8 bases at J; junction bases unmatched: 6. The CDR3, as DNA: TGTGCCAGCAGCCATATAGCGGGAGGGCCAGATGAGCAGTTCTTC. It yields the protein CASSHIAGGPDEQFF.

The chain joins TRBV24-1 to TRBJ2-5; a weak D match, TRBD2 (6 bases). Germline V CDR1 and CDR2: KGHDR, SFDVKD. V was trimmed by 0 bases and J by 5 bases, leaving 15 bases between them. CDR3 length: 16 amino acids. The CDR3 is CATSDLPAGPGETQYF. CDR3 coding DNA: TGTGCCACCAGTGATTTGCCGGCGGGGCCCGGGGAGACCCAGTACTTC.

This clone turned up a few times. The gene calls are TRBV6-6 and TRBJ1-5; 7 bases agree with TRBD1. The ends lost 4 bases at V and 6 bases at J; junction bases unmatched: 6. Looked up from germline, CDR1 is MNHNY and CDR2 is SVGAGI (reference sequence). This CDR3 is 14 amino acids long. In nucleotides, the CDR3 is TGTGCCAGCAGTTCACTACAGGGGACTCAGCCCCAGCATTTT. It translates to CASSSLQGTQPQHF.